This T cell receptor (beta chain) was sequenced for a study of T cells in Graves' hyperthyroidism and ophthalmopathy. At the level of the study: Pretreatment peripheral blood was obtained at initial diagnosis. Study conclusions and caveats: Among clonotypes expanded in thyroid above 0.001, most were also found in blood.

Amplified TCR beta CDR3 regions derived from RNA transcripts. First-round RT-PCR of the TCR CDR3 relied on the HTBI primer set. TCRdb re-analysed the multiplex PCR reads in MiXCR, keeping a single row per CDR3 protein. The sample shows some 270,000 distinct CDR3 sequences, roughly 22% of them seen only once. Trimming left V 5 bases short and J 9 bases short, with 11 bases between. The CDR3 length is 13 residues. Looked up from germline, CDR1 is MNHEY and CDR2 is SMNVEV (reference sequence). Ten or more counts support this clonotype. Its specificity is not known. Diagnostic assessment was based on clinical symptoms, serum thyroxine and TRAb, thyroid ultrasound and orbital computed tomography.

V is TRBV27 and J is TRBJ1-6; unclear D gene. The origin of this receptor is a woman in her thirties or forties with Graves' ophthalmopathy. The source material was blood. CDR3: CASSDQRFSPLHF. The CDR3 bases are TGTGCCAGCAGTGATCAAAGGTTTTCACCCCTCCACTTT.